This T cell receptor (beta chain) was sequenced during a study of cytomegalovirus exposure and HLA in healthy donors. Study background: The 90 to 150 validation repertoires used a platform that matched the one used for the approximately 670 first-cohort repertoires, as a later analysis reported. The study's findings and limits: Under in vitro conditions, a few CMV-associated chains were confirmed as specific for CMV antigens. Using the classifier, cytomegalovirus status was reportedly diagnosed with high specificity and sensitivity. Researchers catalogued some 160 TCR beta chains as cytomegalovirus-associated.

Germline lookup yields CDR1 SGHTA and CDR2 FQGTGA. The V gene lost 5 bases and the J gene lost 3 bases, with 12 bases spanning the gap. CDR3 length: 14 amino acids. The data were produced by immunoSEQ multiplex PCR, yet TCRdb's version contains in-frame clones alone and is incomplete. The sample consists of some 150,000 clones, approximately 86% of them appearing once. A note on this clone: The antigen is unknown.

The specimen was PBMCs. The origin of this receptor is a young man in good health and CMV-seropositive. The chain couples TRBV7-3 to TRBJ2-3, with D tentatively TRBD2 (7 bases). The chain's CDR3 is CASSPGGGTDTQYF. CDR3 coding DNA: TGTGCCAGCAGCCCGGGGGGCGGGACAGATACGCAGTATTTT.